These T cell receptor beta chains were read from a single sample in a study of CD8+ T cells in alopecia areata. Assay used: immunoSEQ multiplex PCR; TCRdb lists only in-frame clones, some missing. This table holds 120,000 to 150,000 clones, about four fifths found once. This sample comprised CD8+ T cells sorted from blood, obtained at week 4, from a patient treated with tofacitinib. The receptors shown here come from a human donor with alopecia areata. CDR3s include the opening cysteine and the closing phenylalanine or tryptophan. D genes are given only for firm matches. Clone size is not always given. Where it is, it says once, few, many or a class for expanded clones.

D: NA; J: TRBJ1-4; size: NA; length: 16; V: TRBV7-9; CDR3: CASSPPRGLADEKLFF; DNA: TGTGCCAGCAGCCCCCCCCGGGGTCTCGCGGATGAAAAACTGTTTTTT
D: TRBD1; J: TRBJ2-3; size: NA; length: 16; V: TRBV4-1; CDR3: CASSQNPGQGTDTQYF; DNA: TGCGCCAGCAGCCAAAACCCTGGACAGGGCACAGATACGCAGTATTTT
D: NA; J: TRBJ2-3; size: NA; length: 15; V: TRBV29-1; CDR3: CSVDRGFLAADTQYF; DNA: NA
D: TRBD1; J: TRBJ2-3; size: few; length: 15; V: TRBV27; CDR3: CASSRGQGGADTQYF; DNA: TGTGCCAGCAGTAGGGGACAGGGAGGGGCAGATACGCAGTATTTT
D: TRBD1; J: TRBJ1-1; size: NA; length: 14; V: TRBV13; CDR3: CASSFSDRGAEAFF; DNA: TGTGCCAGCAGCTTCTCGGACAGGGGGGCTGAAGCTTTCTTT
D: NA; J: TRBJ2-3; size: NA; length: 14; V: TRBV27; CDR3: CASRVYMGQDTQYF; DNA: TGTGCCAGCAGGGTGTATATGGGGCAAGATACGCAGTATTTT
D: NA; J: TRBJ2-7; size: NA; length: 14; V: TRBV29-1; CDR3: CSVLGGDLSHEQYF; DNA: TGCAGCGTCCTAGGAGGGGACTTGTCCCACGAGCAGTACTTC
D: NA; J: TRBJ1-1; size: once; length: 16; V: TRBV27; CDR3: CASSFFPQGMNTEAFF; DNA: TGTGCCAGCAGTTTTTTCCCACAGGGTATGAACACTGAAGCTTTCTTT
D: TRBD2; J: TRBJ2-5; size: NA; length: 17; V: TRBV4-2; CDR3: CASSLNGGGARKETQYF; DNA: TGTGCCAGCAGCCTAAACGGCGGGGGGGCCAGGAAAGAGACCCAGTACTTC
D: NA; J: TRBJ1-4; size: NA; length: 14; V: TRBV7-9; CDR3: CASSPEELNEKLFF; DNA: TGTGCCAGCAGCCCTGAAGAGCTTAATGAAAAACTGTTTTTT
D: NA; J: TRBJ2-1; size: few; length: 11; V: TRBV7-8; CDR3: CASKDYNEQFF; DNA: TGTGCCAGCAAGGACTACAATGAGCAGTTCTTC
D: NA; J: TRBJ1-2; size: few; length: 15; V: TRBV6-5; CDR3: CASSSGRGQAGGYTF; DNA: TGTGCCAGCAGTTCGGGGCGGGGTCAGGCGGGCGGCTACACCTTC
D: NA; J: TRBJ2-5; size: NA; length: 14; V: TRBV18; CDR3: CASSGERDTQPADF; DNA: TGTGCCAGCTCAGGAGAGCGGGACACCCAACCTGCGGACTTC
D: TRBD1; J: TRBJ2-5; size: NA; length: 15; V: TRBV4-3; CDR3: CASSQDSGQGETQYF; DNA: TGCGCCAGCAGCCAAGATTCGGGACAGGGAGAGACCCAGTACTTC
D: TRBD1; J: TRBJ2-7; size: NA; length: 15; V: TRBV7-9; CDR3: CASSLGQGSSYEQYF; DNA: TGTGCCAGCAGCTTAGGACAGGGAAGCTCCTACGAGCAGTACTTC
D: NA; J: TRBJ2-2; size: NA; length: 14; V: TRBV11-3; CDR3: CASSQDTNTGELFF; DNA: TGTGCCAGCAGCCAGGATACTAACACCGGGGAGCTGTTTTTT
D: NA; J: TRBJ2-2; size: NA; length: 16; V: TRBV4-3; CDR3: CASSQARLAGRGELFF; DNA: TGCGCCAGCAGCCAAGCCCGGTTGGCTGGGAGAGGGGAGCTGTTTTTT